This T cell receptor (beta chain) was identified in a study of breast tumors, draining lymph nodes, adjacent tissues. V was pared by 2 bases and J by 4 bases, with 9 bases of the junction left unmatched. This CDR3 comprises 15 residues. Germline V gives CDR1 DFQATT, CDR2 SNEGSKA (reference sequence). TCRdb re-analysed the multiplex PCR reads in MiXCR, keeping a single row per CDR3 protein. The data contain roughly 70,000 distinct CDR3 sequences, approximately 47% of them singletons. This receptor was taken from a female donor with breast cancer. Some clones in this sample may be carry-over from other donors' samples. The chain links TRBV20-1 to TRBJ1-1, with 8 bases aligning to TRBD1. Source material: breast tumor tissue. CDR3 in amino acids: CSARLTGAIGTEAFF. CDR3 bases: TGCAGTGCTAGATTGACAGGGGCGATTGGCACTGAAGCTTTCTTT.